This record covers a single TCR beta chain. The sample belongs to a study of blood T cell repertoires in COVID-19. At the level of the study: There were acute and convalescent COVID-19 samples, and they came from the United States, Italy and Spain. T cells, B-cell-depleted T cells, or PBMCs provided the cDNA or gDNA that served as material.

The assay was immunoSEQ multiplex PCR, and TCRdb's table has in-frame clones only and misses some. The repertoire consists of approximately 270,000 clones, with 85% to 90% occurring once and the leading ten covering 1.5% to 2%. CDR3 size: 16 residues. Germline CDR1 and CDR2: KGHDR and SFDVKD. The V end was cut by 5 bases, the J end by 0 bases, with 13 bases between. In terms of age and location, participants ranged from roughly 18 to 95 years and lived in under 30 US areas. Membership in each cohort depended on participant-reported clinical history. This clonotype originated in a woman aged 55-69 years who had recovered from COVID-19. The sample taken for sequencing was PBMCs or T cells enriched from blood (not recorded which). The chain joins TRBV24-1 to TRBJ2-1; TRBD2 is a possible D gene (5 bases). CDR3 in DNA: TGTGCCACCAGTGGGGAGAGGGCGAGCTCCTACAATGAGCAGTTCTTC. Protein product: CATSGERASSYNEQFF.